This TCR beta chain was sequenced in a study of human T cells and chemical hapten exposure. With V trimmed by 6 bases and J by 4 bases, 11 bases remained unmatched. Germline CDR1 and CDR2: DFQATT and SNEGSKA (reference sequence). The CDR3 consists of 15 residues. Stated time point: patch test 1, 2 weeks after DPC sensitization. Stated treatment: therapeutic diphenylcyclopropenone sensitization with weekly scalp DPC. From whole blood left unfractionated, total RNA was extracted. TCRdb ran MiXCR on the RACE reads and lists one entry per CDR3 protein. Counted here are 50,000 or so distinct CDR3 sequences, about 11% occurring once; the ten biggest clones make up around 2%. This clonotype was picked up many times.

The rearrangement uses TRBV20-1 and TRBJ1-5; 8 nucleotides align to TRBD1. The sample here was whole blood, taken in connection with sensitization to the hapten diphenylcyclopropenone (DPC). The receptor's source is a woman aged 40 to 50 with alopecia areata. Some clones in this sample may be carry-over from other donors' samples. The CDR3 nucleotides read TGCAGTGCACCCACCTTCCGGGACAGGAATCAGCCCCAGCATTTT. This encodes CSAPTFRDRNQPQHF.